Listed below are T cell receptor beta chains from one sample, sequenced in a study of blood T cells in healthy people across ages. Each CDR3 protein is one row after TCRdb ran MiXCR on the 5' RACE reads. The data show roughly 680,000 distinct CDR3 sequences, with about 51% seen just once and about 13% held by the top ten. What was sequenced was blood. The receptor set was obtained from an elderly woman in good health. The CDR3 runs from the conserved cysteine through the conserved F or W. D genes are given only for firm matches. Clone size, where shown, is once, few, many, or a class for clones that have expanded.

clone_size	cdr3_length	d_call	v_call	j_call	cdr3_nt	cdr3_aa
few	15	NA	TRBV27	TRBJ2-7	TGTGCCAGCAGCCGCACGGCGGGACCATATTACGAGCAGTACTTC	CASSRTAGPYYEQYF
few	16	TRBD2	TRBV7-2	TRBJ2-5	TGTGCCAGCAGCTTAGCGGGAGGGACCCAAGGAGAGACCCAGTACTTC	CASSLAGGTQGETQYF
NA	14	NA	TRBV11-3	TRBJ2-1	TGTGCCAGCAGCATCGGGCGGGGCTACAATGAGCAGTTCTTC	CASSIGRGYNEQFF
NA	16	TRBD2	TRBV9	TRBJ2-3	TGTGCCAGCAGCCGGACTAGCGGGACCCCCCCAGATACGCAGTATTTT	CASSRTSGTPPDTQYF
once	16	TRBD2	TRBV20-1	TRBJ2-1	TGCAGTGCTACAGGGACTAGCGGGAGGGAGGTCAATGAGCAGTTCTTC	CSATGTSGREVNEQFF
few	16	NA	TRBV14	TRBJ2-1	TGTGCCAGCAGCCGCAGGGGTTCTGAGTCCTACAATGAGCAGTTCTTC	CASSRRGSESYNEQFF
many	16	TRBD2	TRBV28	TRBJ2-1	TGTGCCAGCAGTGTCCCGACAGCGGGATTGTACAATGAGCAGTTCTTC	CASSVPTAGLYNEQFF
NA	15	TRBD1	TRBV19	TRBJ1-5	TGTGCCAGTGGGGGACAGCCGTATAGCAATCAGCCCCAGCATTTT	CASGGQPYSNQPQHF
NA	15	NA	TRBV12-3/TRBV12-4	TRBJ2-3	TGTGCCAGCAGTTACGGCGGGACGACCACAGATACGCAGTATTTT	CASSYGGTTTDTQYF
few	19	NA	TRBV11-2	TRBJ2-3	TGTGCCAGCAGCTTAGGCCCCCAGAGGGCCGGGACTCTCTCAGATACGCAGTATTTT	CASSLGPQRAGTLSDTQYF
NA	13	NA	TRBV5-1	TRBJ2-1	TGCGCCAGCAGCGTGGAGTGGGGGAATGAGCAGTTCTTC	CASSVEWGNEQFF
many	12	NA	TRBV7-9	TRBJ2-7	TGTGCCAGCAGCTTAGGAGTTTACGAGCAGTACTTC	CASSLGVYEQYF
few	14	NA	TRBV28	TRBJ2-2	TGTGCCAGCAGTTTATCTGGGAACACCGGGGAGCTGTTTTTT	CASSLSGNTGELFF
NA	17	NA	TRBV27	TRBJ2-3	TGTGCCAGCACCGACTTACCGAGGGGGGCTAGCACAGATACGCAGTATTTT	CASTDLPRGASTDTQYF
NA	15	NA	TRBV4-2	TRBJ2-1	TGTGCCAGCGGCTCAAGGCCGGGGGAGCAAGGTGAGCAGTTCTTC	CASGSRPGEQGEQFF
NA	14	NA	TRBV28	TRBJ2-2	TGTGCCAGCAGGGGGGGACCGGGCACCGGGGAGCTGTTTTTT	CASRGGPGTGELFF